Below, 18 T cell receptor beta chains from the same sample are listed, as sequenced in a study of human T cells and chemical hapten exposure. Time point noted: patch test 2, 6 weeks after DPC sensitization. Specified treatment: therapeutic diphenylcyclopropenone sensitization with weekly scalp DPC. Using its own MiXCR run on the RACE reads, TCRdb lists one record per CDR3 protein. The sample includes about 84,000 distinct CDR3 sequences, more than 9% of them seen just once. The source was whole blood, collected in connection with sensitization to the hapten diphenylcyclopropenone (DPC). The receptors were sampled from a woman in her forties or fifties with alopecia areata. Some clones in this sample may be carry-over from other donors' samples.

This clonotype turned up a few times. The chain combines TRBV11-2 with TRBJ2-1; 8 nucleotides match TRBD2. Germline V gene sequence: CDR1 SGHAT, CDR2 FQNNGV. The junction had 6 bases not matched to a gene; V was cut back by 5 bases and J by 0 bases. The CDR3 is 16 residues long. Written as DNA, the CDR3 is TGTGCCAGCAGCGTTAGCGGGGCCCACTCCTACAATGAGCAGTTCTTC. It is translated as CASSVSGAHSYNEQFF. Supplemented by reference TRBV11-2 and TRBJ2-1, the full variable domain reads EAGVAQSPRYKIIEKRQSVAFWCNPISGHATLYWYQQILGQGPKLLIQFQNNGVVDDSQLPKDRFSAERLKGVDSTLKIQPAKLEDSAVYLCASSVSGAHSYNEQFFGPGTRLTVL.

This clonotype appeared a few times. The CDR3 region is CASSTTGRTDTQYF. The CDR3 DNA sequence: TGTGCCAGCTCAACGACAGGCCGCACAGATACGCAGTATTTT. The chain joins TRBV18 to TRBJ2-3, with D possibly matching TRBD1 (6 bases). This CDR3 is 14 amino acids long. The germline V and J ends were trimmed by 5 bases and 1 base, with 10 bases remaining between them. Germline V lookup: CDR1 KGHSH, CDR2 LQKENI.

This clonotype was counted many times. V is TRBV6-2 or TRBV6-3 and J is TRBJ2-3, with TRBD2 matching over 8 bases. Per the germline V gene, CDR1 is MNHEY and CDR2 is SVGEGT. Losses at the gene ends were 0 bases for V and 2 bases for J; bases not matched to a gene: 4. The CDR3 runs to 16 residues. The CDR3 loop reads CASSYSAGVPTDTQYF. The CDR3 region has the DNA TGTGCCAGCAGTTACTCAGCGGGAGTTCCCACAGATACGCAGTATTTT.

This clonotype appeared a few times. The genes are TRBV10-2 and TRBJ1-2; 9 bases match TRBD1. Trimming cost V 3 bases and J 8 bases; bases outside gene matches: 4. Germline values: CDR1 WSHSY, CDR2 SAAADI. This CDR3 has 13 residues. The CDR3: CASSEQGAGGYTF. DNA of the CDR3: TGCGCCAGCAGTGAACAGGGGGCCGGCGGCTACACCTTC.

This clonotype was counted only a few times. The J gene is TRBJ2-5, the V gene TRBV28, with 7 bases that match TRBD2. Trimming cost V 7 bases and J 4 bases; bases outside gene matches: 3. CDR3 length: 12 residues. From germline, CDR1 is MDHEN and CDR2 SYDVKM. The CDR3 nucleotides are TGTGCCAGCACGGGCGGGAGAGAGACCCAGTACTTC. This encodes CASTGGRETQYF.

This clonotype was counted ten times or more. V is TRBV29-1 and J is TRBJ1-1; 12 positions match TRBD1. J lost 0 bases, V lost 6 bases, and 8 bases had no gene match. The germline CDR1 and CDR2 sequences are SQVTM and ANQGSEA. This CDR3 contains 16 residues. DNA for the CDR3: TGCAGCGTAGGGACAGGGGGCTTCGGTGTGAACACTGAAGCTTTCTTT. This translates into CSVGTGGFGVNTEAFF. The variable domain in full, with the rest retrieved from reference TRBV29-1 and TRBJ1-1, is SAVISQKPSRDICQRGTSLTIQCQVDSQVTMMFWYRQQPGQSLTLIATANQGSEATYESGFVIDKFPISRPNLTFSTLTVSNMSPEDSSIYLCSVGTGGFGVNTEAFFGQGTRLTVV.

This clonotype was observed many times. This rearrangement joins TRBV11-2 to TRBJ2-5; D is unresolved. Between the trimmed V and J ends, which lost 3 bases and 2 bases, there was a span of 7 bases. Germline loops: CDR1 SGHAT, CDR2 FQNNGV. The CDR3 is made up of 13 amino acids. For the CDR3, the DNA is TGTGCCAGCAGCTTTGGGCAGCAAGAGACCCAGTACTTC. Protein product: CASSFGQQETQYF. Full variable domain (outside the CDR3, taken from reference TRBV11-2 and TRBJ2-5): EAGVAQSPRYKIIEKRQSVAFWCNPISGHATLYWYQQILGQGPKLLIQFQNNGVVDDSQLPKDRFSAERLKGVDSTLKIQPAKLEDSAVYLCASSFGQQETQYFGPGTRLLVL.

Regarding this clonotype: A much larger clone differs by one base, so this may be a read error. The chain links TRBV7-9 to TRBJ2-1; TRBD2 matches at 7 bases. Per germline, CDR1 SEHNR and CDR2 FQNEAQ (reference sequence). The CDR3 sequence is 15 residues long. The CDR3 DNA follows: TGTGCCAGCAGCCTCAGCGGGAACTCCTACAATGTGCAGTTCTTC. Translation gives CASSLSGNSYNVQFF.

This clonotype was counted ten times or more. This sequence joins TRBV3-1 and TRBJ1-2; D remains unclear. The CDR3 spans 12 residues. Germline CDR1 reads LGHDT; CDR2 reads YNNKEL (reference sequence). V lost 1 base to trimming and J lost 4 bases, with 4 bases between them. The CDR3 DNA follows: TGTGCCAGCAGCCAAGCGGGCTATGGCTACACCTTC. Its translation is CASSQAGYGYTF.

At least ten counts were recorded for this clonotype. The CDR3 loop is CASRDPTSGRTDTQYF. The CDR3, as DNA: TGTGCCAGCAGGGACCCGACTAGCGGGAGAACAGATACGCAGTATTTT. This chain links TRBV2 with TRBJ2-3, with 12 bases that match TRBD2. The V gene end was trimmed by 6 bases and the J gene end by 3 bases; junction bases not matched to a gene: 7. The CDR3 runs 16 residues. Germline loops: CDR1 SNHLY, CDR2 FYNNEI.

The chain links TRBV6-1 to TRBJ1-5; D is undetermined. CDR3 size: 15 residues. Trimming pared 6 bases from V and 0 bases from J, leaving 12 bases between. The germline V gene encodes CDR1 MNHNS and CDR2 SASEGT. This CDR3 reads CASRILNNSNQPQHF. The CDR3 coding sequence is TGTGCCAGCAGAATTCTTAATAATAGCAATCAGCCCCAGCATTTT.

This clonotype was seen repeatedly, ten times or more. This rearrangement joins TRBV6-4 to TRBJ1-6; TRBD1 aligns across 9 bases. Germline V lookup: CDR1 MRHNA, CDR2 SNTAGT. CDR3 length equals 19 residues. J lost 0 bases, V lost 4 bases, and 10 bases had no gene match. The CDR3 reads CASSGRTGDQSSYNSPLHF. The CDR3, as DNA: TGTGCCAGCAGTGGACGGACAGGGGACCAGAGCTCCTATAATTCACCCCTCCACTTT.

At least ten counts were recorded for this clonotype. This chain connects TRBV20-1 to TRBJ2-1; 12 bases map to TRBD2. This CDR3 is 19 amino acids long. The V gene end was trimmed by 3 bases and the J gene end by 1 base; junction bases not matched to a gene: 13. CDR1 and CDR2 from the germline V gene are DFQATT and SNEGSKA (reference sequence). This CDR3 is CSASSLGLAGGLSYNEQFF. DNA for the CDR3: TGCAGTGCTAGTTCCCTGGGGCTAGCGGGAGGGCTTTCCTACAATGAGCAGTTCTTC.

This clonotype was recorded a few times. CDR3 in amino acids: CASSPTGVTNYGYTF. CDR3 DNA: TGTGCCAGCAGCCCAACTGGAGTTACTAACTATGGCTACACCTTC. The chain joins TRBV7-9 to TRBJ1-2; D remains unclear. The CDR3 is made up of 15 amino acids. Germline V gene lookup returns CDR1 SEHNR and CDR2 FQNEAQ (reference sequence). The V and J ends lost 5 bases and 0 bases respectively, with 13 bases between them.

This clonotype was seen repeatedly, ten times or more. The DNA for the CDR3 is TGCAGCGTTGAAACAGGCACAACTAATGAAAAACTGTTTTTT. Its translation: CSVETGTTNEKLFF. This chain joins TRBV29-1 and TRBJ1-4, with D perhaps TRBD1 (5 bases). V lost 2 bases and J lost 0, with 7 bases in between. This CDR3 has 14 amino acids. Germline assignment: CDR1 SQVTM and CDR2 ANQGSEA. Based on the CDR3 plus reference TRBV29-1 and TRBJ1-4, the full variable domain is SAVISQKPSRDICQRGTSLTIQCQVDSQVTMMFWYRQQPGQSLTLIATANQGSEATYESGFVIDKFPISRPNLTFSTLTVSNMSPEDSSIYLCSVETGTTNEKLFFGSGTQLSVL.

This clonotype was recorded many times. A junction end diverges from the germline sequence, so it may reflect a read error. This rearrangement joins TRBV12-3 or TRBV12-4 to TRBJ2-1; 10 positions agree with TRBD2. The CDR3 covers 13 residues. CDR3 in amino acids: CASSPPKAGGPIF. The CDR3 DNA follows: TGTGCCAGCAGCCCCCCAAAAGCGGGAGGGCCGATCTTC.

This clonotype has more than one count but fewer than ten. The gene calls are TRBV18 and TRBJ2-7; 11 bases map to TRBD2. This CDR3 comprises 15 residues. Germline V gene lookup returns CDR1 KGHSH and CDR2 LQKENI. V shed 1 base and J 3 bases; nucleotides not matched to a gene: 2. CDR3 nucleotide sequence: TGTGCCAGCTCACCACTAGCGGGAGGGTTCTACGAGCAGTACTTC. As protein: CASSPLAGGFYEQYF.

At least ten counts were recorded for this clonotype. The rearrangement joins TRBV5-1 to TRBJ2-3, with D tentatively TRBD1 (5 bases). The CDR3 is made up of 14 amino acids. V lost 2 bases and J 2 bases, leaving 9 bases between the germline ends. Germline lookup yields CDR1 SGHRS and CDR2 YFSETQ. The CDR3 DNA reads as TGCGCCAGCAGCTTCGCAGGGTTCACAGATACGCAGTATTTT. This translates into CASSFAGFTDTQYF.